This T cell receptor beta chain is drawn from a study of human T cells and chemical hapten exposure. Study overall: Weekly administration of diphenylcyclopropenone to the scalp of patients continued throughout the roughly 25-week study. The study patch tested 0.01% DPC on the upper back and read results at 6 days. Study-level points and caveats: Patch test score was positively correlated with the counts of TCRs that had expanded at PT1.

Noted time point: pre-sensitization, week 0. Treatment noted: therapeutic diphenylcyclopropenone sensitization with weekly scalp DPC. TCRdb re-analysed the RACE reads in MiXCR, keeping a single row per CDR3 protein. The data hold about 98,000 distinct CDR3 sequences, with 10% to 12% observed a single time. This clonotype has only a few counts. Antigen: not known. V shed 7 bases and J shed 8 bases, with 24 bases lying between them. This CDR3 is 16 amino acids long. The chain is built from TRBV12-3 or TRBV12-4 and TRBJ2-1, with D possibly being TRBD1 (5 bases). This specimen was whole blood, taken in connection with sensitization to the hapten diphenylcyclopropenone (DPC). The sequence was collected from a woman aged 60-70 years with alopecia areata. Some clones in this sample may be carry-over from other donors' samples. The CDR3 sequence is CASTSSEKHLGDEQFF. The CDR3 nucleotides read TGTGCCAGCACCTCTTCAGAGAAGCATCTAGGGGATGAGCAGTTCTTC.